This TCR beta chain was obtained from a study of radiation and T cells in renal cell carcinoma. Sample time point: blood 4 weeks post-SBRT, at nephrectomy. The treatment here: 15 Gy SBRT to primary tumor, nephrectomy 4 weeks later. Nephrectomy followed 15 Gy stereotactic body radiation by 4 weeks. Serial blood draws occurred at baseline and 2 and 4 weeks post-SBRT. Germline CDR1 reads LNHNV; CDR2 reads YYDKDF (reference sequence). The CDR3 is 12 amino acids. Trimming removed 8 bases from V and 4 bases from J, with 9 bases in between. General study points: In blood, top tumor clones expanded by 2 weeks, shrinking by 4. Baseline intratumoral clonotype presence is unknown without pretreatment biopsies.

This clone was observed once. Its antigen is still unknown. Sequencing was performed with immunoSEQ multiplex PCR; in TCRdb, only in-frame clones are kept and a portion is missing. The data show around 180,000 clones, around 89% seen once. The chain joins TRBV15 to TRBJ2-1, with no clear D. The sequence was obtained from a woman between 45 and 60 years old with renal cell carcinoma. The source material was blood, sampled from a patient whose treatment included radiotherapy and nephrectomy. The CDR3 nucleotides are TGTGCCACCGGTACAGATTACAATGAGCAGTTCTTC. This encodes CATGTDYNEQFF.